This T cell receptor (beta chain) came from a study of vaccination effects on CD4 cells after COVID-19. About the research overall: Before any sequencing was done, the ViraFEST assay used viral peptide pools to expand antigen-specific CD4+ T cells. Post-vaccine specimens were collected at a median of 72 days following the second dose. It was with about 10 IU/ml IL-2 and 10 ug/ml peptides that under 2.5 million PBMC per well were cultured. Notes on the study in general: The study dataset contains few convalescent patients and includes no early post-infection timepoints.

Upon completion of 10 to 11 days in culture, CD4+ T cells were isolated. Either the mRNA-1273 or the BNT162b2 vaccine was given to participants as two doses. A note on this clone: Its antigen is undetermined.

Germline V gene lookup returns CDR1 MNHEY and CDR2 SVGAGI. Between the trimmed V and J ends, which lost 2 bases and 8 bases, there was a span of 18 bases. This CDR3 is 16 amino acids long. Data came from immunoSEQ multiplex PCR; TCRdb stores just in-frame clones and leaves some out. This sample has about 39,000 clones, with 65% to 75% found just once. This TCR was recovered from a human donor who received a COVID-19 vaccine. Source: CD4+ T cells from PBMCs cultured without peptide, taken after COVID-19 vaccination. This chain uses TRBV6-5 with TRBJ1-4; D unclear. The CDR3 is CASSYAPPGSNEKLFF. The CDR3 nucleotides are TGTGCCAGCAGTTACGCCCCCCCGGGTTCGAACGAAAAACTGTTTTTT.